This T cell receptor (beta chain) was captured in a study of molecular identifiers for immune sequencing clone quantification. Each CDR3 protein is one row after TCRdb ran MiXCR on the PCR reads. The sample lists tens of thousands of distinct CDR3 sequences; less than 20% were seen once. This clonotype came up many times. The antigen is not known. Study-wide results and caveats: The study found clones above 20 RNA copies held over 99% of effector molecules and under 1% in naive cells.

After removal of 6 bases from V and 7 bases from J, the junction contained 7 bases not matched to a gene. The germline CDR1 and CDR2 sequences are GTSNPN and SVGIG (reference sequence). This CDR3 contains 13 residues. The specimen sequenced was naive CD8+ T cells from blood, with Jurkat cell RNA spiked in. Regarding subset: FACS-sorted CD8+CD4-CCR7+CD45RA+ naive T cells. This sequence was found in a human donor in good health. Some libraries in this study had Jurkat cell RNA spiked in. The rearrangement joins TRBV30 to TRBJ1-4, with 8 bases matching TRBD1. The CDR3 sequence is CACPTGDGEKLFF. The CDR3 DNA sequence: TGTGCCTGCCCGACAGGGGATGGTGAAAAACTGTTTTTT.